The 29 T cell receptor beta chains below come from one sample, sequenced in a study of identical twins. Each CDR3 protein is one row after TCRdb ran MiXCR on the 5' RACE reads. The sample has hundreds of thousands of distinct CDR3 sequences; roughly 7.5% are singletons. These data also featured in a second study, about yellow fever vaccine responses in identical twins.

Sequencing input: memory (CD45RO+) T cells sorted from blood. The receptors stem from a woman under 30 in good health.

The V call is TRBV10-3, the J call TRBJ2-6; 9 bases are a match to TRBD1. V shed 5 bases and J 2 bases; nucleotides not matched to a gene: 13. This CDR3 contains 19 residues. The germline V gene has CDR1 ENHRY and CDR2 SYGVKD. CDR3 in amino acids: CAISKRTGVIGAGANVLTF. CDR3 DNA: TGTGCCATCAGTAAGAGGACAGGGGTGATCGGCGCTGGGGCCAACGTCCTGACTTTC.

The rearrangement links TRBV6-5 to TRBJ2-2, with 10 bases fitting TRBD1. J gave up 3 bases and V 5 bases, and 3 bases lay outside the gene matches. The CDR3 spans 15 residues. Germline lookup yields CDR1 MNHEY and CDR2 SVGAGI. In DNA, the CDR3 is TGTGCCAGCAGTCGGGACAGGGGTGACACCGGGGAGCTGTTTTTT. Translated: CASSRDRGDTGELFF.

This clonotype was recorded many times. The chain recombines TRBV15 with TRBJ2-5, with TRBD2 matching 9 bases. Germline values: CDR1 LNHNV, CDR2 YYDKDF (reference sequence). The trim removed 1 base at V and 5 bases at J, leaving 2 bases unmatched. The CDR3 loop spans 14 amino acids. CDR3: CATSRASGRETQYF. In DNA form, the CDR3 reads TGTGCCACCAGCAGAGCAAGCGGGAGGGAGACCCAGTACTTC.

V gene TRBV3-1 combines with J gene TRBJ2-3, with D hard to call. The CDR3 spans 18 residues. Germline CDR1 reads LGHDT; CDR2 reads YNNKEL (reference sequence). Between the trimmed V and J ends, which lost 1 base and 4 bases, there was a span of 21 bases. The CDR3 here is CASSQALSTQFRPDTQYF. In nucleotides, the CDR3 is TGTGCCAGCAGCCAAGCTCTCTCGACCCAATTTCGCCCAGATACGCAGTATTTT.

This chain joins TRBV7-2 and TRBJ2-3; D might be TRBD1 (6 bases). The V gene lost 6 bases and the J gene lost 5 bases, with 18 bases spanning the gap. This CDR3 is 15 amino acids long. CDR1 is SGHTA and CDR2 is FQGNSA in the germline V gene. The CDR3 sequence: CASRRATGRIDTQYF. CDR3 in DNA: TGTGCCAGCAGACGAGCGACAGGTCGGATAGATACGCAGTATTTT. Full variable domain (remainder filled in from reference TRBV7-2 and TRBJ2-3): GAGVSQSPSNKVTEKGKDVELRCDPISGHTALYWYRQSLGQGLEFLIYFQGNSAPDKSGLPSDRFSAERTGGSVSTLTIQRTQQEDSAVYLCASRRATGRIDTQYFGPGTRLTVL.

This clonotype was seen many times. J is TRBJ2-3 and V is TRBV28, with TRBD2 matching 14 bases. CDR1 is MDHEN and CDR2 is SYDVKM in the germline V gene. The CDR3 loop spans 18 amino acids. Trimming took 9 bases from V and 4 from J; bases not matched to a gene: 15. Written as DNA, the CDR3 is TGTGCCAGTACCCTTCCGGGACTAGCGGGGGCGGGCGCAGATACGCAGTATTTT. Translation: CASTLPGLAGAGADTQYF. Supplemented by reference TRBV28 and TRBJ2-3, the full variable domain reads DVKVTQSSRYLVKRTGEKVFLECVQDMDHENMFWYRQDPGLGLRLIYFSYDVKMKEKGDIPEGYSVSREKKERFSLILESASTNQTSMYLCASTLPGLAGAGADTQYFGPGTRLTVL.

This clonotype was seen more than once but under ten times. V gene TRBV5-5 combines with J gene TRBJ2-5; 9 bases fit TRBD2. J was trimmed by 3 bases and V by 4 bases; bases with no gene match: 7. Germline assignment: CDR1 SGHKS and CDR2 YYEKEE (reference sequence). There are 15 residues in the CDR3. DNA of the CDR3: TGTGCCAGCAGCGGCGAGACTAGCGGAAAAGAGACCCAGTACTTC. It translates to CASSGETSGKETQYF.

This clonotype was seen a few times. CDR3: CASSYNGPYNEQFF. The DNA of the CDR3 is TGTGCCAGCAGTTACAACGGTCCCTACAATGAGCAGTTCTTC. This chain links TRBV6-5 with TRBJ2-1; D gene ambiguous. Germline assignment: CDR1 MNHEY and CDR2 SVGAGI. This CDR3 is built from 14 residues. V lost 2 bases to trimming and J lost 2 bases, with 7 bases between them.

This clonotype was counted at least ten times. V is TRBV6-6 and J is TRBJ1-1; no clear D gene. The germline CDR1 and CDR2 sequences are MNHNY and SVGAGI (reference sequence). CDR3 length: 13 residues. Trimming pared 2 bases from V and 1 base from J, leaving 5 bases between. CDR3 nucleotide sequence: TGTGCCAGCAGTTACGATTGGAACACTGAAGCTTTCTTT. Amino acid sequence: CASSYDWNTEAFF.

The sample holds many counts of this clonotype. The chain is built from TRBV12-3 or TRBV12-4 and TRBJ2-3; TRBD2 matches at 12 bases. With 2 bases clipped from V and 3 bases from J, the junction kept 3 bases outside the gene matches. The CDR3 covers 16 residues. CDR3 sequence (DNA): TGTGCCAGCAGTTTATCGACTAGCGGGAGTACAGATACGCAGTATTTT. This translates into CASSLSTSGSTDTQYF.

In its sample, this clonotype was seen a few times. This chain links TRBV4-3 with TRBJ2-3; D unresolved. V gave up 0 bases and J gave up 7 bases, with 20 bases separating them. The CDR3 consists of 17 residues. Germline V gives CDR1 LGHNA, CDR2 YSLEER. This CDR3 is CASSQEAPSGRVNTQYF. For the CDR3, the DNA is TGCGCCAGCAGCCAAGAGGCACCATCAGGAAGGGTGAATACGCAGTATTTT.

This clonotype was counted between two and nine times. The rearrangement uses TRBV7-9 and TRBJ2-1, with 7 nucleotides matching TRBD1. After removal of 1 base from V and 4 bases from J, the junction contained 10 bases not matched to a gene. The CDR3 length is 17 residues. Germline V gives CDR1 SEHNR, CDR2 FQNEAQ (reference sequence). CDR3 nucleotides: TGTGCCAGCAGCTTAGGAGACCTGGGACAGATTTACAATGAGCAGTTCTTC. Protein: CASSLGDLGQIYNEQFF.

This clonotype has just a few counts. The J gene is TRBJ1-6, the V gene TRBV18; D is possibly TRBD1 (6 bases). The ends were cut back, 2 bases at V and 11 bases at J, with 13 bases in the middle. Germline loops: CDR1 KGHSH, CDR2 LQKENI. The CDR3 totals 14 residues. The CDR3, as DNA: TGTGCCAGCTCACCAAGCGCAGGGGAGGCACCCCTCCACTTT. Its protein is CASSPSAGEAPLHF.

This clonotype was found many times. The V and J genes are TRBV20-1 and TRBJ2-7; D unclear. The ends were cut back, 7 bases at V and 0 bases at J, with 16 bases in the middle. The germline CDR1 and CDR2 sequences are DFQATT and SNEGSKA (reference sequence). This CDR3 is 14 amino acids long. The CDR3 DNA follows: TGCAGTGGCAGCAGACTCCGACTCTCCTACGAGCAGTACTTC. Encoded protein: CSGSRLRLSYEQYF.

The DNA of the CDR3 is TGTGCCAGCAGCCCTCGGCTGCGTGATTCCTACAATGAGCAGTTCTTC. Its protein is CASSPRLRDSYNEQFF. The chain combines TRBV11-3 with TRBJ2-1; D gene unclear. Looked up from germline, CDR1 is SGHNT and CDR2 is YENEEA. Trimming took 5 bases from V and 1 from J, leaving 15 bases between them. The CDR3 spans 16 residues. The full variable domain, in which reference TRBV11-3 and TRBJ2-1 provide the parts outside the CDR3, is EAGVVQSPRYKIIEKKQPVAFWCNPISGHNTLYWYLQNLGQGPELLIRYENEEAVDDSQLPKDRFSAERLKGVDSTLKIQPAELGDSAVYLCASSPRLRDSYNEQFFGPGTRLTVL.

In its sample, this clonotype was seen a few times. The chain is built from TRBV5-6 and TRBJ1-1, with D perhaps TRBD1 (6 bases). Per germline, CDR1 SGHDT and CDR2 YYEEEE. The CDR3 is 14 amino acids. Trimming took off 4 bases at V and 4 bases at J, with 14 bases between the two ends. The CDR3 region has the DNA TGTGCCAGCAGCAGACAAGGGGGGGGCACTGAAGCTTTCTTT. Protein sequence: CASSRQGGGTEAFF. Full variable domain (remainder filled in from reference TRBV5-6 and TRBJ1-1): DAGVTQSPTHLIKTRGQQVTLRCSPKSGHDTVSWYQQALGQGPQFIFQYYEEEERQRGNFPDRFSGHQFPNYSSELNVNALLLGDSALYLCASSRQGGGTEAFFGQGTRLTVV.

Only a few counts were recorded for this clonotype. V is TRBV29-1 and J is TRBJ1-1; the D gene is possibly TRBD1 (6 bases). V lost 7 bases and J 1 base, leaving 16 bases between the germline ends. The germline gives CDR1 SQVTM, CDR2 ANQGSEA. CDR3 length: 14 amino acids. The CDR3 reads CSAHLSGANTEAFF. As DNA, the CDR3 is TGCAGCGCCCATCTGTCAGGGGCGAACACTGAAGCTTTCTTT.

This clonotype appeared many times. The rearrangement links TRBV5-1 to TRBJ2-1; 9 nucleotides align to TRBD1. Trimming removed 3 bases from V and 10 bases from J; junction bases left unmatched: 11. Germline CDR1 is SGHRS and CDR2 is YFSETQ. The CDR3 covers 15 residues. CDR3 region: CASSSTGQGRGEQFF. The CDR3, as DNA: TGCGCCAGCAGCTCCACGGGACAGGGAAGGGGCGAGCAGTTCTTC.

This clonotype was seen many times. The chain employs TRBV6-4 and TRBJ2-1, with D unclear. CDR3 length: 13 amino acids. Per the germline V gene, CDR1 is MRHNA and CDR2 is SNTAGT. The V and J ends lost 0 bases and 8 bases respectively, with 8 bases between them. This CDR3 reads CASSDSSRDEQFF. Here the CDR3 DNA reads TGTGCCAGCAGTGACTCGAGTCGAGATGAGCAGTTCTTC.

This clonotype was detected only a few times. This chain links TRBV6-5 with TRBJ2-1, with 10 nucleotides matching TRBD2. The germline gives CDR1 MNHEY, CDR2 SVGAGI. CDR3 length: 15 residues. Unmatched junction bases numbered 9, after V lost 6 bases and J lost 7 bases. The CDR3 loop is CASSLAGGVGNEQFF. DNA of the CDR3: TGTGCCAGCAGCTTAGCGGGGGGCGTGGGGAATGAGCAGTTCTTC.

This clonotype was counted ten times or more. The chain uses TRBV5-1 and TRBJ2-7; possibly TRBD2 for D (6 bases). The germline V gene has CDR1 SGHRS and CDR2 YFSETQ. This CDR3 contains 12 residues. Between the trimmed V and J ends, which lost 4 bases and 2 bases, there was a span of 7 bases. The CDR3 region is CASSPGAYEQYF. In nucleotides, the CDR3 is TGCGCCAGCAGCCCGGGGGCCTACGAGCAGTACTTC. Combining the CDR3 with reference TRBV5-1 and TRBJ2-7 gives the whole variable domain KAGVTQTPRYLIKTRGQQVTLSCSPISGHRSVSWYQQTPGQGLQFLFEYFSETQRNKGNFPGRFSGRQFSNSRSEMNVSTLELGDSALYLCASSPGAYEQYFGPGTRLTVT.

This clonotype was counted at least ten times. This chain joins TRBV7-9 and TRBJ2-7, with D perhaps TRBD1 (6 bases). This CDR3 spans 13 amino acids. Germline CDR1 SEHNR, CDR2 FQNEAQ (reference sequence). Trimming pared 0 bases from V and 12 bases from J, leaving 15 bases between. CDR3 in amino acids: CASSLATGNNAYF. CDR3 DNA: TGTGCCAGCAGCTTAGCTACAGGGAATAATGCGTACTTC. Supplemented by reference TRBV7-9 and TRBJ2-7, the full variable domain reads DTGVSQNPRHKITKRGQNVTFRCDPISEHNRLYWYRQTLGQGPEFLTYFQNEAQLEKSRLLSDRFSAERPKGSFSTLEIQRTEQGDSAMYLCASSLATGNNAYFGPGTRLTVT.

This clonotype was counted ten times or more. This chain joins TRBV12-3 or TRBV12-4 and TRBJ2-2; 15 nucleotides line up with TRBD2. The CDR3 spans 16 residues. J lost 7 bases, V lost 6 bases, and 6 bases had no gene match. The CDR3 here is CASRRTSGGAGGELFF. CDR3 DNA sequence: TGTGCCAGCAGACGGACTAGCGGGGGGGCCGGCGGGGAGCTGTTTTTT.

As regards this clonotype: A much larger clone sits a single nucleotide away, making a read error possible. The chain joins TRBV7-9 to TRBJ1-5; TRBD1 matches at 8 bases. The CDR3 covers 13 residues. Germline assignment: CDR1 SEHNR and CDR2 FQNEAQ (reference sequence). After removal of 5 bases from V and 5 bases from J, the junction contained 2 bases not matched to a gene. The CDR3 here is CASSVTGDQPQHF. The CDR3 region has the DNA TGTGCCAGCAGCGTGACAGGGGATCAGCCCCAGCATTTT. Variable domain in full (rest from reference TRBV7-9 and TRBJ1-5): DTGVSQNPRHKITKRGQNVTFRCDPISEHNRLYWYRQTLGQGPEFLTYFQNEAQLEKSRLLSDRFSAERPKGSFSTLEIQRTEQGDSAMYLCASSVTGDQPQHFGDGTRLSIL.

The sample holds a few counts of this clonotype. The chain is built from TRBV7-9 and TRBJ2-7; D possibly uses TRBD1 or TRBD2 (6 bases each). Germline CDR1 SEHNR, CDR2 FQNEAQ (reference sequence). This CDR3 is 13 amino acids long. The V end was cut by 1 base, the J end by 7 bases, with 11 bases between. CDR3 region: CASSLGGGLEQYF. The CDR3 region has the DNA TGTGCCAGCAGCTTAGGAGGGGGGCTTGAGCAGTACTTC.

In its sample, this clonotype was seen many times. This sequence joins TRBV20-1 and TRBJ2-3; a weak D match, TRBD2 (7 bases). The CDR3 runs to 15 residues. V was clipped by 5 bases and J by 4 bases, with 19 bases between them. Germline lookup yields CDR1 DFQATT and CDR2 SNEGSKA (reference sequence). The CDR3 loop is CSAGGAGEYADTQYF. The CDR3 nucleotides read TGCAGTGCTGGGGGGGCGGGAGAATACGCAGATACGCAGTATTTT.

This clonotype came up a few times. V is TRBV5-1 and J is TRBJ2-7; 12 bases match TRBD1. The length of the CDR3 is 15 residues. Germline CDR1 is SGHRS and CDR2 is YFSETQ. The V segment lost 4 bases and the J segment 3 bases; nucleotides outside the gene matches: 5. CDR3: CASSTGTGGVYEQYF. The CDR3 region has the DNA TGCGCCAGCAGCACCGGGACAGGGGGCGTCTACGAGCAGTACTTC.

Only a few counts were recorded for this clonotype. The rearrangement joins TRBV20-1 to TRBJ2-7, with 9 bases that match TRBD2. V was pared by 2 bases and J by 5 bases, with 13 bases of the junction left unmatched. The CDR3 totals 16 residues. Per the germline V gene, CDR1 is DFQATT and CDR2 is SNEGSKA (reference sequence). The CDR3 DNA reads TGCAGTGCTAGACCTGGAGGTAGCGGGAGTAGCAACGAGCAGTACTTC. This sequence encodes CSARPGGSGSSNEQYF.

This clonotype showed up just a few times. The CDR3 spells CAWSNGRTSGSTDTQYF. In DNA, the CDR3 is TGTGCCTGGAGCAACGGGAGAACTAGCGGGAGCACAGATACGCAGTATTTT. This chain joins TRBV30 and TRBJ2-3; 9 bases match TRBD2. CDR1 GTSNPN and CDR2 SVGIG come from the germline V gene (reference sequence). The CDR3 sequence is 17 residues long. The V segment lost 3 bases and the J segment 0 bases; nucleotides outside the gene matches: 10.